This note documents a single T cell receptor (beta chain) sequence. The antigen remains unidentified. Germline CDR1 reads SGHRS; CDR2 reads YFSETQ. Trimming took 4 bases from V and 8 from J; bases not matched to a gene: 4. The CDR3 runs 15 residues. Sequenced by immunoSEQ multiplex PCR; TCRdb stores in-frame clones only, minus some. The sample shows approximately 40,000 clones, around 80% of them seen only once. This specimen belongs to a study of vaccination effects on CD4 cells after COVID-19. General study points: The study, lacking early post-infection timepoints, had few convalescent patients.

Following 10 days of culture, CD4+ T cells were isolated. All vaccine recipients tested negative for nucleocapsid antibodies and had never contracted SARS-CoV-2 infection. In the cultures, half the medium was exchanged for IL-2 medium on days 3 and 7. This specimen was CD4+ T cells from PBMCs cultured without peptide, taken before COVID-19 vaccination. The sequence was collected from a human donor who received a COVID-19 vaccine. The gene calls are TRBV5-1 and TRBJ2-1; 15 bases line up with TRBD2. CDR3 sequence: CASSAGLAGGDEQFF. The CDR3, as DNA: TGCGCCAGCAGCGCGGGACTAGCGGGGGGTGATGAGCAGTTCTTC.